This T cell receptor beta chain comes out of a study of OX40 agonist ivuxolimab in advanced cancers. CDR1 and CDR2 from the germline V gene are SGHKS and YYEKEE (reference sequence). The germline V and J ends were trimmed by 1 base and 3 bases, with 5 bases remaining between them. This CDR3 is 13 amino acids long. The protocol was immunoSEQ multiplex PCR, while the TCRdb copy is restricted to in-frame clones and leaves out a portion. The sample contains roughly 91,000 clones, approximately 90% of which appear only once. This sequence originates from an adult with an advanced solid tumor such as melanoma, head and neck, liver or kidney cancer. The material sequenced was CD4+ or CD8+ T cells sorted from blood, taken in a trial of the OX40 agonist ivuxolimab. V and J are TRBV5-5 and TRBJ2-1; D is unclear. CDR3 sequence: CASSLTFYNEQFF. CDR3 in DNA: TGTGCCAGCAGCTTGACCTTCTACAATGAGCAGTTCTTC.